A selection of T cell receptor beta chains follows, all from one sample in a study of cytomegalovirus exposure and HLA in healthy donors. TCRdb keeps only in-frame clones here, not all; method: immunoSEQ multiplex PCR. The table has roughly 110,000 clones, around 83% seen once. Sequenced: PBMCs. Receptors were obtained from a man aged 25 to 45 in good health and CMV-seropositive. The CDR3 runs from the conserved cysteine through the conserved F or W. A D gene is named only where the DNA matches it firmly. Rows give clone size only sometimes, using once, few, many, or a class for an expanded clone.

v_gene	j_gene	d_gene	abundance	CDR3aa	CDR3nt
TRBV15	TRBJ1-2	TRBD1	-	CATSRDRAGQGAGYTF	TGTGCCACCAGCAGAGATCGTGCGGGACAGGGGGCTGGCTACACCTTC
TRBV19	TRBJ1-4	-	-	CASSHNRNEKLFF	TGTGCCAGTAGCCACAACAGGAACGAAAAACTGTTTTTT
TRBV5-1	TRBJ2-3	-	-	CASSLRSVGEDTQYF	TGCGCCAGCAGCTTGCGGTCAGTGGGCGAAGATACGCAGTATTTT
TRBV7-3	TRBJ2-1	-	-	CASSLRRDRGNEQFF	TGTGCCAGCAGCTTACGCAGGGATCGCGGCAATGAGCAGTTCTTC
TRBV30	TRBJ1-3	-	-	CAWNRGNTIYF	TGTGCCTGGAACAGGGGAAACACCATATATTTT
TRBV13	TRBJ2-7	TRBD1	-	CASSCPPSRDRGNYEQYF	TGTGCCAGCAGCTGCCCACCGAGCCGGGACAGGGGAAACTACGAGCAGTACTTC
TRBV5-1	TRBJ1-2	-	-	CASSLGTEGGYTF	TGCGCCAGCAGCTTGGGGACTGAGGGTGGCTACACCTTC
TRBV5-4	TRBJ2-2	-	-	CASSPPGYNTGELFF	TGTGCCAGCAGCCCCCCGGGATATAACACCGGGGAGCTGTTTTTT
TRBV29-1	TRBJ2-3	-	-	CSLTSTDTQYF	TGCAGCTTAACTAGCACAGATACGCAGTATTTT
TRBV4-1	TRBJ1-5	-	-	CASSQVPGVNNQPQHF	TGCGCCAGCAGCCAAGTACCAGGGGTAAACAATCAGCCCCAGCATTTT
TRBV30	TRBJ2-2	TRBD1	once	CAWSRTGNTGELFF	TGTGCCTGGTCCCGGACAGGGAACACCGGGGAGCTGTTTTTT
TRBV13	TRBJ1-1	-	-	CASSGGLIGGGTEAFF	TGTGCCAGCAGTGGGGGGTTGATCGGAGGTGGTACTGAAGCTTTCTTT